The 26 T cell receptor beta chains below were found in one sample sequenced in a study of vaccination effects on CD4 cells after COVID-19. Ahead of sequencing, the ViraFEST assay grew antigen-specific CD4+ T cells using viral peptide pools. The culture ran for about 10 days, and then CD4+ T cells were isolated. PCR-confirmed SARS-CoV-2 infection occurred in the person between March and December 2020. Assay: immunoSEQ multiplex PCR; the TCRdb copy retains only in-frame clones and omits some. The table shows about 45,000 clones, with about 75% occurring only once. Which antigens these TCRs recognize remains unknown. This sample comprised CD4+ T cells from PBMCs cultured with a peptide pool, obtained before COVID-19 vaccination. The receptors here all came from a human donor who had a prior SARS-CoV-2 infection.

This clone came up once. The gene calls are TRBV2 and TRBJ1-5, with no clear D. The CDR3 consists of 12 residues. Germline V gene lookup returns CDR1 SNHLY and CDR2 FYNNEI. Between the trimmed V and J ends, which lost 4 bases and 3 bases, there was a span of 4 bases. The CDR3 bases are TGTGCCAGCAGTGGGGACAATCAGCCCCAGCATTTT. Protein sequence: CASSGDNQPQHF.

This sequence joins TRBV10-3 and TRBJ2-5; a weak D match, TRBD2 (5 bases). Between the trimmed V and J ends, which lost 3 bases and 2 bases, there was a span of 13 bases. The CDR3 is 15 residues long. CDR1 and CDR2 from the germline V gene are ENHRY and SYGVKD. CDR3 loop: CAISDVGEWQETQYF. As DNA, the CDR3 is TGTGCCATCAGTGATGTCGGGGAATGGCAAGAGACCCAGTACTTC.

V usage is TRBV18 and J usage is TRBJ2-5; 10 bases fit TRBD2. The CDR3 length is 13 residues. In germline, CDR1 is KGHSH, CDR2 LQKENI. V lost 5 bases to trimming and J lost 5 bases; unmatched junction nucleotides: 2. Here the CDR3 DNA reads TGTGCCAGCTCAACGGGACTAGCGGAGACCCAGTACTTC. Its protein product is CASSTGLAETQYF.

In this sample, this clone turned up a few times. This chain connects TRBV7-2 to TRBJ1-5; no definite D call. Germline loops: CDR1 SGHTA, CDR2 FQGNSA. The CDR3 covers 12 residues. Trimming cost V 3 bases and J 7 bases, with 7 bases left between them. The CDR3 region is CASSFSLQPQHF. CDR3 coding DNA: TGTGCCAGCAGCTTTAGTCTCCAGCCCCAGCATTTT.

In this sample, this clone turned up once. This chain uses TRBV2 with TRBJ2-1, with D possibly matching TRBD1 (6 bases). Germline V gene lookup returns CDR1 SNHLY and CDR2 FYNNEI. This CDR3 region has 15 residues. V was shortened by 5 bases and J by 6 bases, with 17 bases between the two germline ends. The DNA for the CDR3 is TGTGCCAGCAGTTTGGGGACAATCAGGGGCAATGAGCAGTTCTTC. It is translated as CASSLGTIRGNEQFF.

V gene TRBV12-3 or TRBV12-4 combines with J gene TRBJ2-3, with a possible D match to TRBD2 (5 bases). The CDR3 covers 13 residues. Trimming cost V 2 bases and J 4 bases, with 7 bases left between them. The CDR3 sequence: CASSLISADTQYF. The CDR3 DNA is TGTGCCAGCAGTTTAATTAGCGCAGATACGCAGTATTTT.

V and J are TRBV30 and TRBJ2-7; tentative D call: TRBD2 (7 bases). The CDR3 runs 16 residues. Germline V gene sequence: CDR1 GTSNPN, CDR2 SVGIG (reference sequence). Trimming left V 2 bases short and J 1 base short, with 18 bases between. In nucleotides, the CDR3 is TGTGCCTGGAGTTTCCGGGGGGCAGCGAGGTCCTACGAGCAGTACTTC. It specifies CAWSFRGAARSYEQYF. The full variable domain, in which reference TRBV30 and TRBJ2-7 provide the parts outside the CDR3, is SQTIHQWPATLVQPVGSPLSLECTVEGTSNPNLYWYRQAAGRGLQLLFYSVGIGQISSEVPQNLSASRPQDRQFILSSKKLLLSDSGFYLCAWSFRGAARSYEQYFGPGTRLTVT.

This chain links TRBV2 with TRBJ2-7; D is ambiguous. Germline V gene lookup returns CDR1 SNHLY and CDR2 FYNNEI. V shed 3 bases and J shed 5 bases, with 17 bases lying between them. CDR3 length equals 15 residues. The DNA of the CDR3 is TGTGCCAGCAGTGATAGGTCCAGGCTCCCCCACGAGCAGTACTTC. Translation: CASSDRSRLPHEQYF. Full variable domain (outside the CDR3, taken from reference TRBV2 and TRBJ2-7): EPEVTQTPSHQVTQMGQEVILRCVPISNHLYFYWYRQILGQKVEFLVSFYNNEISEKSEIFDDQFSVERPDGSNFTLKIRSTKLEDSAMYFCASSDRSRLPHEQYFGPGTRLTVT.

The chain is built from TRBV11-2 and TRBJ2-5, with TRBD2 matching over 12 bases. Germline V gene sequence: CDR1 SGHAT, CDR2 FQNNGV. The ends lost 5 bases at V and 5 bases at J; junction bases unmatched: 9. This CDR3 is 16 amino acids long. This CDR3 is CASSPRLAGVSETQYF. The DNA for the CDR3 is TGTGCCAGCAGCCCGAGACTAGCGGGAGTCAGTGAGACCCAGTACTTC.

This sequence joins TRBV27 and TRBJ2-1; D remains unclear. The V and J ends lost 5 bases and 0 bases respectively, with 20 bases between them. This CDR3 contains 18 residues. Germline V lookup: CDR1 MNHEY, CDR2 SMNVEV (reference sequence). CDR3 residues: CASSLTPPGAASYNEQFF. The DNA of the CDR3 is TGTGCCAGCAGTCTAACCCCTCCCGGAGCCGCCTCCTACAATGAGCAGTTCTTC.

The CDR3 here is CASRTVFGQETQYF. The CDR3 coding sequence is TGCGCCAGCAGGACAGTTTTTGGTCAAGAGACCCAGTACTTC. The V and J genes are TRBV23-1 and TRBJ2-5, with D tentatively TRBD1 (5 bases). TRBV23-1 is known as an ORF, though its function is uncertain. The V end lost 6 bases, the J end lost 2 bases, and 13 bases lay between the germline ends. The CDR3 loop spans 14 amino acids.

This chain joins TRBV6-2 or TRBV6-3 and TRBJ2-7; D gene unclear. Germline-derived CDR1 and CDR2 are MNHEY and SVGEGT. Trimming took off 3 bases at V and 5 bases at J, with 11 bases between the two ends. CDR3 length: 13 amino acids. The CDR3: CASSYVVSDEQYF. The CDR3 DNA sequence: TGTGCCAGCAGTTATGTTGTATCTGACGAGCAGTACTTC.

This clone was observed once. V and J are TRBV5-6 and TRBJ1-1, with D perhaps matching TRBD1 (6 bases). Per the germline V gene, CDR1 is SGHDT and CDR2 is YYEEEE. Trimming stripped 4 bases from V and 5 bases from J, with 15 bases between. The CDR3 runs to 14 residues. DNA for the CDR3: TGTGCCAGCAGCGGCCGGGACAAGAGGACTGAAGCTTTCTTT. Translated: CASSGRDKRTEAFF.

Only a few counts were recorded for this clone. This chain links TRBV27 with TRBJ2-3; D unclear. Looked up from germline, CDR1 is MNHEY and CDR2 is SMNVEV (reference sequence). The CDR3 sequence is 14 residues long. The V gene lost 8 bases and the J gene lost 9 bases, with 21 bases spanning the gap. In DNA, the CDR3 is TGTGCCAGCCGTGGGTCGCCCCGACACGAAACGCAGTATTTT. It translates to CASRGSPRHETQYF.

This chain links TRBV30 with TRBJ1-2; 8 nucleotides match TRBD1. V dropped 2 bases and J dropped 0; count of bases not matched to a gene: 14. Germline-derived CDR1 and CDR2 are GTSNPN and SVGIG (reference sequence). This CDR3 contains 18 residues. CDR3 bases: TGTGCCTGGAGTTCCCCCGGACAGGGCGGCCATACTAACTATGGCTACACCTTC. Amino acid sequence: CAWSSPGQGGHTNYGYTF.

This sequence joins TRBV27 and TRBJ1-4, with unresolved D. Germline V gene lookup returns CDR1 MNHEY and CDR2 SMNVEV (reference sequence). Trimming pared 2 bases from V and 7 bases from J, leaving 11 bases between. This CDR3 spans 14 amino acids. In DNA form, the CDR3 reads TGTGCCAGCAGTTTAATGGGGTTGGCTGAAAAACTGTTTTTT. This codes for CASSLMGLAEKLFF.

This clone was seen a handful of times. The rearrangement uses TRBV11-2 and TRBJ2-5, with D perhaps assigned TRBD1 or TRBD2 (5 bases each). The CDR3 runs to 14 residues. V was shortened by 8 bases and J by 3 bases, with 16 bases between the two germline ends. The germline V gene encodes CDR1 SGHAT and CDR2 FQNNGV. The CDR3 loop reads CASGTHLGEETQYF. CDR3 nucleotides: TGTGCCAGCGGCACTCACCTGGGGGAAGAGACCCAGTACTTC. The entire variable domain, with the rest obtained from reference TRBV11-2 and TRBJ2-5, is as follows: EAGVAQSPRYKIIEKRQSVAFWCNPISGHATLYWYQQILGQGPKLLIQFQNNGVVDDSQLPKDRFSAERLKGVDSTLKIQPAKLEDSAVYLCASGTHLGEETQYFGPGTRLLVL.

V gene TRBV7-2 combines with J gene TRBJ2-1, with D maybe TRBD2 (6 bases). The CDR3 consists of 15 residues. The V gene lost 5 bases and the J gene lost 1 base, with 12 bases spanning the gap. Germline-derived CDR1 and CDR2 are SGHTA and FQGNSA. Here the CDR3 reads CASSRTIESYNEQFF. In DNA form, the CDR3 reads TGTGCCAGCAGCAGGACTATTGAATCCTACAATGAGCAGTTCTTC.

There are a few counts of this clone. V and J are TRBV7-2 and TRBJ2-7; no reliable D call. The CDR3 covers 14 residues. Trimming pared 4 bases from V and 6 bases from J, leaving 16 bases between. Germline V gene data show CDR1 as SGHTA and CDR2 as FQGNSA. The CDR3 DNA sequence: TGTGCCAGCAGCTCCAACCACGGGTTGAGCGAGCAGTACTTC. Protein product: CASSSNHGLSEQYF.

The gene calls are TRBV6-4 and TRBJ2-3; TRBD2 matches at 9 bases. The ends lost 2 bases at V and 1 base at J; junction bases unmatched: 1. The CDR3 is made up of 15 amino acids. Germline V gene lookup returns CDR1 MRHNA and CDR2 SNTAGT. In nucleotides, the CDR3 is TGTGCCAGCAGTGACGCGGGAGGGCGCACAGATACGCAGTATTTT. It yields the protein CASSDAGGRTDTQYF.

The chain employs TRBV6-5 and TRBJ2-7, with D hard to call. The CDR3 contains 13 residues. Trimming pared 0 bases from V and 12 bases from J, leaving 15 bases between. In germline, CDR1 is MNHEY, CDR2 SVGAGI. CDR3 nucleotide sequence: TGTGCCAGCAGTTACTCCTGGGTCACTCCAGCGTACTTC. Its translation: CASSYSWVTPAYF.

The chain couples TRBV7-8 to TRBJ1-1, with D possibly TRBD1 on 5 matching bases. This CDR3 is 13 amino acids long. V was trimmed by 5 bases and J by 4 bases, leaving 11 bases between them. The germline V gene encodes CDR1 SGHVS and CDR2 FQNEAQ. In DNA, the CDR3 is TGTGCCAGCAGCACGGGGACGATCACTGAAGCTTTCTTT. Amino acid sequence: CASSTGTITEAFF.

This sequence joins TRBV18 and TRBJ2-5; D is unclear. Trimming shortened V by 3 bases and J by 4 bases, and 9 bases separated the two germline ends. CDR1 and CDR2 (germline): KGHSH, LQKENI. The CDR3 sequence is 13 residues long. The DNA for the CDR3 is TGTGCCAGCTCACCTCCTAACCCAGAGACCCAGTACTTC. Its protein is CASSPPNPETQYF. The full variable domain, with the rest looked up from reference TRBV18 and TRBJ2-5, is NAGVMQNPRHLVRRRGQEARLRCSPMKGHSHVYWYRQLPEEGLKFMVYLQKENIIDESGMPKERFSAEFPKEGPSILRIQQVVRGDSAAYFCASSPPNPETQYFGPGTRLLVL.

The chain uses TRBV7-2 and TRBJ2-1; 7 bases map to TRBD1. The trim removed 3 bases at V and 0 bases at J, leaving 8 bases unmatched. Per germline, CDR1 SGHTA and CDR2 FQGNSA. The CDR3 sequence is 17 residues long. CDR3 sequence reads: CASSFPGQAHSYNEQFF. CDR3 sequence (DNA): TGTGCCAGCAGCTTCCCCGGACAGGCCCACTCCTACAATGAGCAGTTCTTC.

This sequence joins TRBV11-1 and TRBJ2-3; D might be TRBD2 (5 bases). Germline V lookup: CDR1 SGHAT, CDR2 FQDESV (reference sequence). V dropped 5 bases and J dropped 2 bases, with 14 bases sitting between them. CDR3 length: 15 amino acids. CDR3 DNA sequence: TGTGCCAGCAGCCTCGGGTCCGGGAACACAGATACGCAGTATTTT. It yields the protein CASSLGSGNTDTQYF.

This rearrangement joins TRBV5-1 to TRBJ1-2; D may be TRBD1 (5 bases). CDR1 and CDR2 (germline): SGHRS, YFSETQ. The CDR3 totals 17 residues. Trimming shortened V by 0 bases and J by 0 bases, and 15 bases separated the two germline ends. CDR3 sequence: CASSLGLLPGTNYGYTF. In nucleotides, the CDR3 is TGCGCCAGCAGCTTGGGGTTGCTGCCAGGGACTAACTATGGCTACACCTTC. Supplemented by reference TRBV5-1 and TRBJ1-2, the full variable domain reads KAGVTQTPRYLIKTRGQQVTLSCSPISGHRSVSWYQQTPGQGLQFLFEYFSETQRNKGNFPGRFSGRQFSNSRSEMNVSTLELGDSALYLCASSLGLLPGTNYGYTFGSGTRLTVV.